These 9 T cell receptor beta chains share one sample of origin, sequenced in a study of glioma-infiltrating T cells. TCR alpha and beta CDR3 regions were amplified from RNA using iRepertoire nested multiplex PCR. One entry per CDR3 protein, called by TCRdb with MiXCR from the multiplex PCR reads. Of about 380,000 distinct CDR3 sequences listed, around 45% were seen once; the top ten hold around 12%. The specimen sequenced was glioma tissue, nonneoplastic brain tissue, or PBMCs (not recorded which). The receptors were gathered from a human donor with low-grade glioma or glioblastoma, undergoing nonglioma brain surgery, or in good health (not recorded which).

V is TRBV5-4 and J is TRBJ2-3; TRBD2 agrees at 10 bases. With V trimmed by 1 base and J by 1 base, 6 bases remained unmatched. Germline CDR1 and CDR2: SGHNT and YYREEE (reference sequence). CDR3 length: 17 amino acids. The CDR3 DNA follows: TGTGCCAGCAGCTTGCCCCTAGCGGGAGATGGCACAGATACGCAGTATTTT. Encoded protein: CASSLPLAGDGTDTQYF. The whole variable domain, filled in from reference TRBV5-4 and TRBJ2-3, reads ETGVTQSPTHLIKTRGQQVTLRCSSQSGHNTVSWYQQALGQGPQFIFQYYREEENGRGNFPPRFSGLQFPNYSSELNVNALELDDSALYLCASSLPLAGDGTDTQYFGPGTRLTVL.

The chain employs TRBV29-1 and TRBJ1-1; D call uncertain. Trimming left V 6 bases short and J 10 bases short, with 15 bases between. The CDR3 covers 11 residues. Germline CDR1 SQVTM, CDR2 ANQGSEA. CDR3: CSVGGDRRAFF. DNA for the CDR3: TGCAGCGTCGGCGGAGACCGACGAGCTTTCTTT.

Many counts were recorded for this clonotype. The chain recombines TRBV7-2 with TRBJ1-1, with TRBD1 as a possible D gene (5 bases). Trimming shortened V by 1 base and J by 9 bases, and 12 bases separated the two germline ends. Germline V gene lookup returns CDR1 SGHTA and CDR2 FQGNSA. The CDR3 is made up of 13 amino acids. The DNA of the CDR3 is TGTGCCAGCAGCTTAGGGGGCCCCAGGAAAGCTTTCTTT. Translating it yields CASSLGGPRKAFF.

The count of this clonotype is one. This clone may be a read error of a much larger clone one base away. The chain links TRBV25-1 to TRBJ2-7, with a possible D match to TRBD1 (6 bases). The CDR3 is 14 residues long. Deletions cut 5 bases from V and 3 bases from J, with 14 bases between. The germline V gene has CDR1 MGHDK and CDR2 SYGVNS. Written as DNA, the CDR3 is TGTGCCAGCAGTTTTAGGGAACAGGGCTACGAGCAGTACTTC. It is translated as CASSFREQGYEQYF.

This clonotype was counted only a few times. The rearrangement uses TRBV7-2 and TRBJ2-5; TRBD2 agrees at 8 bases. The J segment lost 4 bases and the V segment lost 1 base, leaving 14 bases of the junction unmatched. The CDR3 has 18 residues. Germline V gene lookup returns CDR1 SGHTA and CDR2 FQGNSA. The CDR3: CASSLDLAGGWHRETQYF. The CDR3 DNA reads as TGTGCCAGCAGCTTAGACCTAGCGGGTGGATGGCACCGAGAGACCCAGTACTTC.

Note on this clonotype: Since a much larger clone is just one base distant, this may be a read error. This chain uses TRBV20-1 with TRBJ1-6; D is possibly TRBD1 (6 bases). V lost 6 bases and J 7 bases, leaving 13 bases between the germline ends. The length of the CDR3 is 13 residues. Germline CDR1 is DFQATT and CDR2 is SNEGSKA (reference sequence). CDR3 residues: CSAPGGRNSPLHF. The CDR3 coding sequence is TGCAGTGCCCCCGGGGGCCGGAATTCACCCCTCCACTTT.

This clonotype was counted at least ten times. The V call is TRBV27, the J call TRBJ1-6; D gene unclear. The germline V gene has CDR1 MNHEY and CDR2 SMNVEV (reference sequence). This CDR3 contains 13 residues. Trimming pared 6 bases from V and 10 bases from J, leaving 13 bases between. Here the CDR3 reads CASSFSIGSPLHF. In nucleotides, the CDR3 is TGTGCCAGCAGCTTTAGCATTGGGTCACCCCTCCACTTT.

This clonotype turned up a few times. The rearrangement uses TRBV5-4 and TRBJ1-6; TRBD1 agrees at 8 bases. Germline loops: CDR1 SGHNT, CDR2 YYREEE (reference sequence). The ends lost 3 bases at V and 8 bases at J; junction bases unmatched: 10. This CDR3 has 16 residues. The CDR3 bases are TGTGCCAGCAGCTCGGGCCCAGGGGGCAGTGATTCACCCCTCCACTTT. As protein: CASSSGPGGSDSPLHF.

The chain is built from TRBV29-1 and TRBJ2-7; D perhaps matches TRBD2 (6 bases). Trimming left V 7 bases short and J 3 bases short, with 13 bases between. Germline V gives CDR1 SQVTM, CDR2 ANQGSEA. The CDR3 has 12 amino acids. The CDR3 DNA follows: TGCAGCGCCGATGGCGGGATCTACGAGCAGTACTTC. Translated, it gives CSADGGIYEQYF.